The entry below gives a single T cell receptor (beta chain) sequence along with its context. Its antigen has not been determined. No base qualities exist here, and no much larger clone lies one base off it. This entry comes from a study of T cell responses to AZD1222 COVID-19 vaccine (dated by TCRdb to 2020 to 2023). Background for the entire study: TCR sequencing covered some 250 trial participants: 207 given two doses of AZD1222 and 26 given two doses of MenACWY control vaccine. Trial participants were enrolled by age into 18-55, 56-69 and 70-plus year subgroups, with around 150, 28 and 57 TCR-sequenced participants respectively.

Per the publication, the time point label means: about 28 days (+/-7) after the second vaccine dose. AZD1222 recipients given second doses at about 4 weeks or at about 12 weeks were pooled, since spike-specific TCR depth and breadth were not found to differ between the two schedules. Vaccinee samples were obtained from the UK trials COV001 and COV002, which included a single-blind randomized controlled phase 2/3 trial of AZD1222 (ChAdOx1 nCoV-19) in healthy adults. Trial participant PBMC samples were collected at day 0 and day 28 after the second dose for TCRbeta chain sequencing. The CDR3 regions of human TCRbeta chains were subjected to immunosequencing. From the authors' description of their analysis: TCRs in the repertoires were matched against a reference library of SARS-CoV-2-specific TCRs that had been generated with the MIRA antigen-specificity platform. Breadth meant the fraction of unique TCRs that were SARS-CoV-2-associated, whereas depth meant the fraction of total T cells that were SARS-CoV-2-associated. Using the MIRA data, each spike-specific TCR was assigned both to the spike region to which the TCR was reactive and to a CD4 or CD8 class. Log10-transformed breadth and depth values were compared by one-way ANOVA with Sidak's multiple comparisons tests. What TCRdb holds here is the immuneACCESS table cut down to in-frame rearrangements. Part of the clones is not present; checked against another copy, under half of the missing clones reflect an unresolved V gene, and the others are unexplained. V, J and clone size are taken as reported in that table, and D and trimming were inferred from the DNA itself. The sample table shows 80,000 to 100,000 clones, and roughly 91% are seen once. The ten biggest clones cover just under 5% of the sample.

The germline V gene gives CDR1 as SGHTA and CDR2 as FQGTGA. From V the trimming removes 2 bases and from J it removes 6 bases, while the gene matches leave 5 bases of the junction unaccounted for. CDR3 length: 15 amino acids, cysteine to phenylalanine. Just the 45-base CDR3 DNA is kept, in frame starting at base 1. What the study reported, not specific to this receptor: The 56-69-year group was small, and its depth increase did not reach significance, likely because of low power. Only six or seven AZD1222 recipients were SARS-CoV-2 seropositive at baseline, limiting conclusions about previously exposed vaccinees. After two AZD1222 doses, spike-specific TCR breadth and depth were significantly higher than at day 0 and than in MenACWY recipients. Reportedly, almost half of the unique spike-specific TCRs recognized epitopes lying outside the regions that are mutated in the B.1.351 and B.1.1.7 variants. Participants were mostly white British, with more females than males. The authors suggested clonal diversity may have been underestimated. Because no samples from the day 14 peak response were available, repertoires could be characterized only after the peak T cell response. Vaccine-associated CD4 TCRs spanned the whole spike protein, with dominant responses in regions 160-218 and 743-854.

This sequence was found in an adult who received the AZD1222 COVID-19 vaccine. Sample: peripheral blood, taken 28 days after the second AZD1222 dose. The sequence is built from TRBV7-3 and TRBJ2-1; 9 junctional bases match TRBD2. The CDR3 amino acid sequence is: CASSLGLAGSNEQFF. The bases read TGTGCCAGCAGCTTAGGGCTAGCGGGGAGCAATGAGCAGTTCTTC.